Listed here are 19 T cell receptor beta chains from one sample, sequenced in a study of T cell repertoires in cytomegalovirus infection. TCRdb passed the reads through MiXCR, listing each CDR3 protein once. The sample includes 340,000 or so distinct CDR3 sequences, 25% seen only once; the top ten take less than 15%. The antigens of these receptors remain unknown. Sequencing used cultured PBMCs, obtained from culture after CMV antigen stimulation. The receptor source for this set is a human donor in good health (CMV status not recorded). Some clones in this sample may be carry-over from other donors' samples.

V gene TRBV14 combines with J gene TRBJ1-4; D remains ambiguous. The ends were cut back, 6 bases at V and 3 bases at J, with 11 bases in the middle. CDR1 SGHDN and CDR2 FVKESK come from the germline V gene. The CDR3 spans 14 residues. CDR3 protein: CASRGRGSNEKLFF. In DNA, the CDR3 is TGTGCCAGCAGGGGGAGAGGATCTAATGAAAAACTGTTTTTT.

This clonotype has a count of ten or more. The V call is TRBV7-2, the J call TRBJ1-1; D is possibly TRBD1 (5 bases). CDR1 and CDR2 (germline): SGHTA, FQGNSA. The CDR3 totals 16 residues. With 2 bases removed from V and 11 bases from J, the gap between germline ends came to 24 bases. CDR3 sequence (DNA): TGTGCCAGCAGCTTATCAGTTTTCGGGACCGCTGTCCCCGCTTTCTTT. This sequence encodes CASSLSVFGTAVPAFF.

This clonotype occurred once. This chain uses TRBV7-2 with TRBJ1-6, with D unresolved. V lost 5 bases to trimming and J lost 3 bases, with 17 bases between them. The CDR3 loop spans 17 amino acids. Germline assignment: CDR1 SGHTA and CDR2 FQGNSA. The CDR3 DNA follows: TGTGCCAGCAGCCCCGCCCCCGCAGGCGGCTATAATTCACCCCTCCACTTT. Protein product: CASSPAPAGGYNSPLHF.

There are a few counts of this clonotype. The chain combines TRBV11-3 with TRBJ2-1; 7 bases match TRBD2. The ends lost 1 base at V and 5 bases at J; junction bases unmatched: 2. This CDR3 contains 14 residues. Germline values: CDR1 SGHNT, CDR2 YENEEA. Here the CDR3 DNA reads TGTGCCAGCAGCTTAGGTCGGGGGGACAATGAGCAGTTCTTC. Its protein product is CASSLGRGDNEQFF.

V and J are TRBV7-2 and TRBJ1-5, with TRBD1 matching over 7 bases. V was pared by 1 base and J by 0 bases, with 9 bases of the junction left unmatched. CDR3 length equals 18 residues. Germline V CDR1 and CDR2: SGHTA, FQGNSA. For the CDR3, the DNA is TGTGCCAGCAGCTTAGTAGGGGGCGGTAGAAATAGCAATCAGCCCCAGCATTTT. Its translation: CASSLVGGGRNSNQPQHF.

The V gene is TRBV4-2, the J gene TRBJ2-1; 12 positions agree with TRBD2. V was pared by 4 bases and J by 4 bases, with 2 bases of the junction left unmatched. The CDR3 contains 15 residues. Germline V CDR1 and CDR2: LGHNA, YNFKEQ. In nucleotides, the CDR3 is TGTGCCAGCAGCCCAACTAGCGGGGGGTACAATGAGCAGTTCTTC. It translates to CASSPTSGGYNEQFF.

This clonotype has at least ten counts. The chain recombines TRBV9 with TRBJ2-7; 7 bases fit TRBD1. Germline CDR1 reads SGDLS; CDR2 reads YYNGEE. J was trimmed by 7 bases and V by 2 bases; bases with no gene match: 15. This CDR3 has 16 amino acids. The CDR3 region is CASSVQPGGDVGEQYF. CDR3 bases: TGTGCCAGCAGCGTTCAACCAGGGGGAGACGTCGGAGAGCAGTACTTC. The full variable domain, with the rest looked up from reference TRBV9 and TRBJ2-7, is DSGVTQTPKHLITATGQRVTLRCSPRSGDLSVYWYQQSLDQGLQFLIQYYNGEERAKGNILERFSAQQFPDLHSELNLSSLELGDSALYFCASSVQPGGDVGEQYFGPGTRLTVT.

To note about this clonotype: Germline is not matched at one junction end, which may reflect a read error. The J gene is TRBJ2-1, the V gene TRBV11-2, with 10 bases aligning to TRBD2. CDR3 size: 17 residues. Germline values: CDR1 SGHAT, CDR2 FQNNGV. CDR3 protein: CASSPVRGASSGRAFLF. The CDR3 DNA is TGTGCCAGCAGCCCAGTCAGGGGCGCGAGCAGCGGGAGGGCCTTCCTCTTC. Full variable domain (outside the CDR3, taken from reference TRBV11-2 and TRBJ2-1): EAGVAQSPRYKIIEKRQSVAFWCNPISGHATLYWYQQILGQGPKLLIQFQNNGVVDDSQLPKDRFSAERLKGVDSTLKIQPAKLEDSAVYLCASSPVRGASSGRAFLFGPGTRLTVL.

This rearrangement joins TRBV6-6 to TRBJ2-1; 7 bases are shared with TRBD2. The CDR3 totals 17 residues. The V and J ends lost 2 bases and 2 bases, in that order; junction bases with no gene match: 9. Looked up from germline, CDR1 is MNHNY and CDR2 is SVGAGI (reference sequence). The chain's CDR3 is CASSYRKLAWAYNEQFF. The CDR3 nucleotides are TGTGCCAGCAGTTACCGAAAACTAGCGTGGGCCTACAATGAGCAGTTCTTC.

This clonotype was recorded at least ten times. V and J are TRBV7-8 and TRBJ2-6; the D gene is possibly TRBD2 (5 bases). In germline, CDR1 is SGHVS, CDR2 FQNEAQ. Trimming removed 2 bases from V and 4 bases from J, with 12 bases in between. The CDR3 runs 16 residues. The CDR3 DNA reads TGTGCCAGCAGCTTATCTAGCCGCCGCGGGGCCAACGTCCTGACTTTC. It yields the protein CASSLSSRRGANVLTF.

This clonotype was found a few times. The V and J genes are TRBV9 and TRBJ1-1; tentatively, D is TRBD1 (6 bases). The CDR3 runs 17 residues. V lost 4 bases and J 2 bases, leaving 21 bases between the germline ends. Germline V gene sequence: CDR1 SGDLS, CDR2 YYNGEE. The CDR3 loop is CASSPPWGAGSNTEAFF. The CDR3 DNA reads TGTGCCAGCAGCCCACCTTGGGGGGCAGGGAGTAACACTGAAGCTTTCTTT.

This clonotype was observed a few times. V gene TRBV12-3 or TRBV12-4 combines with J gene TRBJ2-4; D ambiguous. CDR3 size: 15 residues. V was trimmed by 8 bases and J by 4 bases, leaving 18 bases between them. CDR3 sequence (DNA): TGTGCCAGCTCATCCCCCCAAGCAGGAAAAAACATTCAGTACTTC. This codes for CASSSPQAGKNIQYF.

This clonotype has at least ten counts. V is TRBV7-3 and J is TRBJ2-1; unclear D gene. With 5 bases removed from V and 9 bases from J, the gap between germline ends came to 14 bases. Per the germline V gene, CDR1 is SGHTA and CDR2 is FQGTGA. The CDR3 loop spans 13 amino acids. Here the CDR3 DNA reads TGTGCCAGCAGCGACTCAGATAAAAGTGAGCAGTTCTTC. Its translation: CASSDSDKSEQFF.

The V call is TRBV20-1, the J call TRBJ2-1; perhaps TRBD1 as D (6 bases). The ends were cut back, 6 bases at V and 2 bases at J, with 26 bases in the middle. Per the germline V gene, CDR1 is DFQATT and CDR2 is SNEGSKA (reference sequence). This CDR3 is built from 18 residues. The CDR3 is CSADPVYRDAVTYNEQFF. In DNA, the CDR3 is TGCAGTGCCGATCCGGTTTACAGGGACGCAGTAACCTACAATGAGCAGTTCTTC.

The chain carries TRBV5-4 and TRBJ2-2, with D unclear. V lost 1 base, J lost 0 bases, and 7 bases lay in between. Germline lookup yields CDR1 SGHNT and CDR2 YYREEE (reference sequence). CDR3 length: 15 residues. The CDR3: CASSLSRANTGELFF. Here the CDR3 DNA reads TGTGCCAGCAGCTTGTCCAGAGCGAACACCGGGGAGCTGTTTTTT.

For the CDR3, the DNA is TGTGCCACTACGGAAGGGTATAGCAATCAGCCCCAGCATTTT. This codes for CATTEGYSNQPQHF. The V call is TRBV19, the J call TRBJ1-5; D unclear. This CDR3 is 14 amino acids long. V was cut by 10 bases and J by 0 bases, with 13 bases left in between. Germline lookup yields CDR1 LNHDA and CDR2 SQIVND (reference sequence).

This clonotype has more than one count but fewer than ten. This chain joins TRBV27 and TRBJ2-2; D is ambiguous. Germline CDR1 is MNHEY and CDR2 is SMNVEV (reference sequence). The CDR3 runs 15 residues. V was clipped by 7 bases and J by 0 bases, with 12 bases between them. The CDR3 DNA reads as TGTGCCAGCACCAGGCTGTCAACGAACACCGGGGAGCTGTTTTTT. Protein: CASTRLSTNTGELFF.

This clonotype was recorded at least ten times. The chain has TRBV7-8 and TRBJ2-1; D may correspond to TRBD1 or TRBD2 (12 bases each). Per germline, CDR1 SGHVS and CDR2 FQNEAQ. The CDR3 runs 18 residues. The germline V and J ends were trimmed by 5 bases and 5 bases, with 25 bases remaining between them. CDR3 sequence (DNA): TGTGCCAGCAGCAGGGACAGGGGGCGACTAGCGGGAGACAATGAGCAGTTCTTC. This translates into CASSRDRGRLAGDNEQFF.

CDR3 sequence reads: CASSEGSGQSTDTQYF. CDR3 DNA sequence: TGTGCCAGCAGTGAGGGGAGCGGCCAGAGCACAGATACGCAGTATTTT. This rearrangement joins TRBV25-1 to TRBJ2-3, with D tentatively TRBD2 (5 bases). Between the trimmed V and J ends, which lost 3 bases and 0 bases, there was a span of 13 bases. Germline CDR1 MGHDK, CDR2 SYGVNS. The CDR3 has 16 residues.